What follows are 18 T cell receptor beta chains derived from one specimen sequenced in a study of T cell changes during pregnancy in multiple sclerosis. Profiling relied on immunoSEQ multiplex PCR, and the TCRdb table lists in-frame clones only, not all of them. The table has some 94,000 clones, 91% seen once. The starting material was peripheral blood, obtained in the first trimester of pregnancy. The origin of the receptors is a female donor in good health, enrolled as a control in a pregnancy study.

The rearrangement joins TRBV7-8 to TRBJ2-2; TRBD1 is a possible D gene (5 bases). Germline-derived CDR1 and CDR2 are SGHVS and FQNEAQ. Trimming shortened V by 5 bases and J by 2 bases, and 9 bases separated the two germline ends. CDR3 length: 14 amino acids. The CDR3 spells CASSPDTNTGELFF. Written as DNA, the CDR3 is TGTGCCAGCAGCCCGGACACTAACACCGGGGAGCTGTTTTTT.

The chain joins TRBV4-2 to TRBJ1-2; unclear D gene. This CDR3 spans 14 amino acids. The germline V and J ends were trimmed by 1 base and 8 bases, with 14 bases remaining between them. The germline V gene has CDR1 LGHNA and CDR2 YNFKEQ. The CDR3 protein is CASSQVPPGAGYTF. Here the CDR3 DNA reads TGTGCCAGCAGCCAAGTCCCCCCCGGAGCCGGCTACACCTTC.

V is TRBV14 and J is TRBJ2-2; 8 positions match TRBD1. Germline assignment: CDR1 SGHDN and CDR2 FVKESK. This CDR3 has 17 amino acids. The J segment lost 4 bases and the V segment lost 2 bases, leaving 9 bases of the junction unmatched. The chain's CDR3 is CASSQRLTGAPTGELFF. DNA for the CDR3: TGTGCCAGCAGCCAACGGCTGACAGGGGCCCCCACCGGGGAGCTGTTTTTT.

The chain is built from TRBV18 and TRBJ1-1; TRBD1 might be the D (6 bases). Germline values: CDR1 KGHSH, CDR2 LQKENI. The CDR3 spans 13 residues. V was trimmed by 8 bases and J by 2 bases, leaving 12 bases between them. CDR3 sequence reads: CASQGSPNTEAFF. The CDR3, as DNA: TGTGCCAGCCAGGGGTCTCCAAACACTGAAGCTTTCTTT.

This chain uses TRBV27 with TRBJ1-4; 7 bases are a match to TRBD1. This CDR3 region has 13 residues. Germline V gene lookup returns CDR1 MNHEY and CDR2 SMNVEV (reference sequence). Trimming removed 7 bases from V and 11 bases from J; junction bases left unmatched: 10. CDR3 residues: CASTGTEARKLFF. In nucleotides, the CDR3 is TGTGCCAGCACCGGGACAGAGGCCCGGAAACTGTTTTTT.

The chain carries TRBV6-5 and TRBJ1-1; D perhaps matches TRBD1 (6 bases). This CDR3 contains 14 residues. Germline V CDR1 and CDR2: MNHEY, SVGAGI. Trimming stripped 2 bases from V and 1 base from J, with 8 bases between. The CDR3 coding sequence is TGTGCCAGCAGTTACCTGGGACAGAACACTGAAGCTTTCTTT. Translation: CASSYLGQNTEAFF.

This clone was counted a single time. The V and J genes are TRBV29-1 and TRBJ2-3, with 10 bases matching TRBD2. There are 13 residues in the CDR3. Germline assignment: CDR1 SQVTM and CDR2 ANQGSEA. V lost 5 bases and J lost 4; bases outside the gene matches: 3. CDR3 in amino acids: CSVRAGGPDTQYF. CDR3 nucleotides: TGCAGCGTTCGAGCGGGGGGGCCAGATACGCAGTATTTT.

The genes are TRBV7-9 and TRBJ1-2; unclear D gene. The CDR3 extends over 12 amino acids. V dropped 1 base and J dropped 8 bases, with 8 bases sitting between them. Germline CDR1 reads SEHNR; CDR2 reads FQNEAQ (reference sequence). This CDR3 reads CASSLVEEGYTF. The CDR3 DNA sequence: TGTGCCAGCAGCTTAGTTGAAGAGGGCTACACCTTC.

The V gene is TRBV5-1, the J gene TRBJ1-3, with no clear D. The germline gives CDR1 SGHRS, CDR2 YFSETQ. Trimming removed 4 bases from V and 4 bases from J, with 6 bases in between. The CDR3 extends over 12 amino acids. CDR3 bases: TGCGCCAGCAGCGTTGAGGGAAACACCATATATTTT. This sequence encodes CASSVEGNTIYF.

This clone was recorded once. Other nucleotide sequences in the sample specify the same CDR3. This rearrangement joins TRBV7-9 to TRBJ1-5; 7 bases map to TRBD1. The germline V gene encodes CDR1 SEHNR and CDR2 FQNEAQ (reference sequence). V was clipped by 6 bases and J by 7 bases; unmatched bases: 3. The CDR3 is 12 residues long. This CDR3 reads CASSQGGQPQHF. CDR3 bases: TGTGCCAGCAGTCAAGGGGGCCAGCCCCAGCATTTT.

The V call is TRBV5-1, the J call TRBJ2-1, with a possible D match to TRBD2 (6 bases). Germline V gene lookup returns CDR1 SGHRS and CDR2 YFSETQ. CDR3 size: 14 residues. V gave up 0 bases and J gave up 4 bases, with 8 bases separating them. CDR3: CASSLGGVYNEQFF. Here the CDR3 DNA reads TGCGCCAGCAGCTTGGGCGGGGTTTACAATGAGCAGTTCTTC.

V and J are TRBV11-3 and TRBJ2-3; 7 bases agree with TRBD1. The CDR3 is 17 residues long. V shed 5 bases, J shed 0 bases, and the junction held 11 bases outside the gene matches. Germline V lookup: CDR1 SGHNT, CDR2 YENEEA. CDR3 sequence: CASSPQQGLASTDTQYF. CDR3 DNA sequence: TGTGCCAGCAGCCCTCAACAGGGGTTAGCTAGCACAGATACGCAGTATTTT.

This clone has a single count. This chain connects TRBV7-8 to TRBJ1-4; D is ambiguous. V lost 2 bases, J lost 8 bases, and 12 bases lay in between. This CDR3 has 14 amino acids. Germline V gene lookup returns CDR1 SGHVS and CDR2 FQNEAQ. CDR3 nucleotides: TGTGCCAGCAGCTTACAGAGGGTTGGGGAAAAACTGTTTTTT. It is translated as CASSLQRVGEKLFF.

The chain carries TRBV28 and TRBJ2-3; the match to TRBD1 covers 9 bases. The CDR3 sequence is 17 residues long. From germline, CDR1 is MDHEN and CDR2 SYDVKM. Trimming at V came to 1 base and at J to 2 bases, leaving 7 bases not matched to a gene. CDR3 amino acids: CASSLLRDRDITDTQYF. The CDR3, as DNA: TGTGCCAGCAGTTTATTAAGGGACAGGGATATCACAGATACGCAGTATTTT.

The chain couples TRBV18 to TRBJ1-5; D is uncertain. Germline V gene data show CDR1 as KGHSH and CDR2 as LQKENI. The CDR3 loop spans 16 amino acids. V was trimmed by 6 bases and J by 3 bases, leaving 18 bases between them. The CDR3 nucleotides read TGTGCCAGCTCGCCTACGATGCAGGCCGTCAATCAGCCCCAGCATTTT. It yields the protein CASSPTMQAVNQPQHF. Looking up the rest from reference TRBV18 and TRBJ1-5 gives the full variable domain: NAGVMQNPRHLVRRRGQEARLRCSPMKGHSHVYWYRQLPEEGLKFMVYLQKENIIDESGMPKERFSAEFPKEGPSILRIQQVVRGDSAAYFCASSPTMQAVNQPQHFGDGTRLSIL.

The CDR3 is CASSFGGGKQPQHF. CDR3 DNA: TGTGCCAGCAGTTTCGGGGGGGGAAAACAGCCCCAGCATTTT. This chain links TRBV28 with TRBJ1-5; tentative D call: TRBD1 (5 bases). The V end was cut by 3 bases, the J end by 7 bases, with 13 bases between. Germline V CDR1 and CDR2: MDHEN, SYDVKM. The CDR3 is 14 residues long.

The V and J genes are TRBV6-5 and TRBJ2-3, with a weak D call TRBD2 (6 bases). The germline V gene has CDR1 MNHEY and CDR2 SVGAGI. With 7 bases removed from V and 4 bases from J, the gap between germline ends came to 12 bases. The CDR3 is 13 residues long. The CDR3 protein is CASTHGGADTQYF. In DNA form, the CDR3 reads TGTGCCAGCACCCACGGGGGAGCAGATACGCAGTATTTT.

This clone was counted a single time. The chain has TRBV5-1 and TRBJ1-1, with TRBD1 identical over 7 bases. The ends lost 4 bases at V and 4 bases at J; junction bases unmatched: 7. In germline, CDR1 is SGHRS, CDR2 YFSETQ. CDR3 length: 14 amino acids. CDR3 DNA sequence: TGCGCCAGCAGCCCCTTGAAGGGGGCCACTGAAGCTTTCTTT. Encoded protein: CASSPLKGATEAFF.